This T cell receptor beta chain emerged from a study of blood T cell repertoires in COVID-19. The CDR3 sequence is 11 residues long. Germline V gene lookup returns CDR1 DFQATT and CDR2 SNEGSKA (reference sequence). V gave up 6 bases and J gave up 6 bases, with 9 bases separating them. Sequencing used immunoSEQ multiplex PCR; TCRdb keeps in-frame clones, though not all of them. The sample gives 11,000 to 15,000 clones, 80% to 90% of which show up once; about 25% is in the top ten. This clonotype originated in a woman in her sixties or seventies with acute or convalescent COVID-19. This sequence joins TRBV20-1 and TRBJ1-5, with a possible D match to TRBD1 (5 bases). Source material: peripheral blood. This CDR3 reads CSAQRGQPQHF. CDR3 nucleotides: TGCAGTGCCCAAAGGGGTCAGCCCCAGCATTTT.